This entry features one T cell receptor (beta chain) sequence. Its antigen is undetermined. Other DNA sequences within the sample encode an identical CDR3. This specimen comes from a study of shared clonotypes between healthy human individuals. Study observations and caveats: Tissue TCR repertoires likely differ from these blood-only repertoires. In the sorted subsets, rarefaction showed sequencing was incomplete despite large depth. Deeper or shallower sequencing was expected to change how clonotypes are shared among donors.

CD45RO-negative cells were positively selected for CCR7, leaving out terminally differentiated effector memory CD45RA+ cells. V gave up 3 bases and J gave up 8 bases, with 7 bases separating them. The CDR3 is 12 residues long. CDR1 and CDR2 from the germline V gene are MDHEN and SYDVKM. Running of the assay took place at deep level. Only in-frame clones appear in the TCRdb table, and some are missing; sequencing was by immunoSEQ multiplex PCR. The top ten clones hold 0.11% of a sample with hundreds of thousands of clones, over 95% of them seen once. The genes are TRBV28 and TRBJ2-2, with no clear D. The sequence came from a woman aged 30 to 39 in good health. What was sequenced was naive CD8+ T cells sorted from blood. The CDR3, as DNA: TGTGCCAGCAGTTTGGGCCTTGGGGAGCTGTTTTTT. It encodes CASSLGLGELFF.